The rows below give T cell receptor beta chains drawn from one sample of a study of cytomegalovirus exposure and HLA in healthy donors. Here immunoSEQ multiplex PCR was the method, and the copy in TCRdb shows in-frame clones only, minus some. The sample contains about 190,000 clones, roughly 73% of which appear only once. What was sequenced was PBMCs. The receptors derive from a woman in her twenties or thirties in good health and CMV-seropositive. The CDR3 runs from the conserved cysteine through the conserved F or W. D genes are given only for firm matches. The listing skips clone size in some rows; elsewhere it reads once, few, many or a size class.

>TRBJ2-2|once|TRBV5-1|NA
CASSLQGENTGELFF
TGCGCCAGCAGCCTACAGGGCGAGAACACCGGGGAGCTGTTTTTT
>TRBJ1-1|few|TRBV5-1|TRBD1
CASSGTANTEAFF
TGCGCCAGCAGCGGGACAGCGAACACTGAAGCTTTCTTT
>TRBJ2-7|once|TRBV28|NA
CASTMTGHSYEQYF
TGTGCCAGCACCATGACAGGTCACTCCTACGAGCAGTACTTC
>TRBJ2-3|NA|TRBV5-5|TRBD1
CASSLGQGVDTQYF
TGTGCCAGCAGCTTGGGACAGGGGGTAGATACGCAGTATTTT
>TRBJ2-2|NA|TRBV5-4|NA
CASSEGTTNTGELFF
TGTGCCAGCAGCGAAGGGACAACGAACACCGGGGAGCTGTTTTTT
>TRBJ2-1|NA|TRBV5-5|TRBD2
CASSYRLASYNEQFF
TGTGCCAGCAGCTACCGACTAGCGAGCTACAATGAGCAGTTCTTC
>TRBJ2-7|NA|TRBV18|TRBD2
CASSPELADEQYF
TGTGCCAGCTCACCAGAACTAGCGGACGAGCAGTACTTC
>TRBJ1-6|few|TRBV28|NA
CASSLGGSPLHF
TGTGCCAGCAGTTTGGGGGGTTCACCCCTCCACTTT
>TRBJ2-6|NA|TRBV5-1|NA
CASSLRYGDSGANVLTF
TGCGCCAGCAGCTTGCGGTACGGGGACTCTGGGGCCAACGTCCTGACTTTC
>TRBJ2-3|NA|TRBV30|TRBD2
CAQDGLAGEGDTQYF
TGTGCCCAAGACGGACTAGCGGGAGAGGGAGATACGCAGTATTTT
>TRBJ2-1|NA|TRBV18|NA
CASSPLGQHNEQFF
TGTGCCAGCTCACCACTGGGCCAACACAATGAGCAGTTCTTC
>TRBJ2-7|NA|TRBV5-1|NA
CASSQAGSGAYEQYF
TGCGCCAGCAGCCAAGCCGGCTCAGGGGCCTACGAGCAGTACTTC
>TRBJ1-1|NA|TRBV30|TRBD1
CACNRDRGTEAFF
TGTGCCTGCAACAGGGACAGGGGCACTGAAGCTTTCTTT
>TRBJ2-4|NA|TRBV27|TRBD2
CASRLAGVDIQYF
TGTGCCAGCAGGCTAGCGGGAGTGGACATTCAGTACTTC
>TRBJ2-7|few|TRBV5-1|NA
CASSPPGLSYEQYF
TGCGCCAGCAGCCCGCCGGGACTCTCCTACGAGCAGTACTTC
>TRBJ2-3|once|TRBV9|TRBD2
CASSGSGRAVDTQYF
TGTGCCAGCAGCGGGAGCGGGAGGGCCGTAGATACGCAGTATTTT
>TRBJ2-7|NA|TRBV7-9|TRBD1
CASSLVGHTGAYEQYF
TGTGCCAGCAGCTTAGTCGGCCATACAGGGGCCTACGAGCAGTACTTC
>TRBJ2-1|NA|TRBV5-4|TRBD1
CASSRQGETYNEQFF
TGTGCCAGCAGCCGACAGGGAGAGACATACAATGAGCAGTTCTTC
>TRBJ1-5|NA|TRBV10-3|NA
CAISDNTFGNQPQHF
TGTGCCATCAGTGATAACACCTTCGGCAATCAGCCCCAGCATTTT
>TRBJ2-3|NA|TRBV11-2|NA
CASSPPSWAAYTQYF
TGTGCCAGCAGCCCTCCATCGTGGGCAGCCTATACGCAGTATTTT
>TRBJ2-1|NA|TRBV9|NA
CASSARGGGAIDNEQFF
TGTGCCAGCAGCGCCCGGGGAGGGGGGGCCATCGACAATGAGCAGTTCTTC
>TRBJ2-2|NA|TRBV4-2|TRBD2
CASSPPTLAEGTGELFF
TGTGCCAGCAGCCCCCCTACTCTAGCGGAGGGGACCGGGGAGCTGTTTTTT
>TRBJ1-1|few|TRBV19|NA
CASSRVDHTGGAFF
TGTGCCAGTAGTAGGGTAGACCACACTGGAGGAGCTTTCTTT
>TRBJ1-2|NA|TRBV29-1|NA
CSVESQNYGYTF
TGCAGCGTTGAAAGCCAAAACTATGGCTACACCTTC
>TRBJ2-5|NA|TRBV7-2|TRBD1
CASSPKGQVEETQYF
TGTGCCAGCAGCCCGAAAGGACAGGTTGAAGAGACCCAGTACTTC
>TRBJ2-3|NA|TRBV9|NA
CASSWWGGEDTQYF
TGTGCCAGCAGCTGGTGGGGGGGCGAGGATACGCAGTATTTT
>TRBJ2-2|few|TRBV30|TRBD2
CACRRLAANTGELFF
TGTGCCTGCCGGCGACTAGCGGCGAACACCGGGGAGCTGTTTTTT
>TRBJ1-1|NA|TRBV18|TRBD1
CASSPPGQGITVGAFF
TGTGCCAGCTCACCTCCCGGACAGGGCATTACTGTCGGAGCTTTCTTT
>TRBJ2-3|NA|TRBV5-1|TRBD2
CASSLDLGRYTDTQYF
TGCGCCAGCAGCTTGGACCTCGGGAGGTACACAGATACGCAGTATTTT
>TRBJ2-6|NA|TRBV5-1|NA
CASLDSGANVLTF
TGCGCCAGCTTAGACTCTGGGGCCAACGTCCTGACTTTC
>TRBJ2-2|NA|TRBV10-3|NA
CAISIEGNTGELFF
TGTGCCATCAGTATAGAGGGGAACACCGGGGAGCTGTTTTTT
>TRBJ2-5|NA|TRBV30|NA
CAWSVRGETQYF
TGTGCCTGGAGTGTAAGAGGGGAGACCCAGTACTTC
>TRBJ1-4|NA|TRBV2|NA
CASRKQGAGEKLFF
TGTGCCAGCAGGAAACAGGGCGCTGGAGAAAAACTGTTTTTT
>TRBJ1-1|NA|TRBV25-1|NA
CASSEFMGQNTEAFF
TGTGCCAGCAGTGAATTTATGGGGCAGAACACTGAAGCTTTCTTT
>TRBJ1-2|NA|TRBV23-1|TRBD1
CASSHPGQGGYGYTF
TGCGCCAGCAGTCACCCCGGACAGGGTGGCTATGGCTACACCTTC
>TRBJ2-7|NA|TRBV10-3|NA
CAIRQGGPYYEQYF
TGTGCCATTCGACAGGGAGGTCCATACTACGAGCAGTACTTC
>TRBJ1-5|once|TRBV7-2|NA
CASSLHVGGNQPQHF
TGTGCCAGCAGCTTGCACGTAGGAGGCAATCAGCCCCAGCATTTT
>TRBJ1-2|NA|TRBV28|NA
CASSSYTAAYGYTF
TGTGCCAGCAGTTCGTATACAGCAGCCTATGGCTACACCTTC
>TRBJ1-3|NA|TRBV28|NA
CASSLGQNSGNTIYF
TGTGCCAGCAGTTTAGGGCAGAACTCTGGAAACACCATATATTTT
>TRBJ2-1|NA|TRBV7-9|NA
CASSPRGTAGGEQFF
TGTGCCAGCAGCCCCCGGGGGACAGCCGGTGGGGAGCAGTTCTTC
>TRBJ2-3|NA|TRBV7-3|TRBD2
CASSPGLAGVTDTQYF
TGTGCCAGCAGCCCCGGACTAGCGGGGGTAACAGATACGCAGTATTTT
>TRBJ2-1|NA|TRBV18|NA
CASSPPGGLTSNEQFF
TGTGCCAGCTCACCACCGGGGGGGCTGACTAGTAACGAGCAGTTCTTC
>TRBJ1-6|NA|TRBV7-2|TRBD1
CASTTGVGNSPLHF
TGTGCCAGCACTACAGGGGTTGGCAATTCGCCCCTCCACTTT
>TRBJ2-5|NA|TRBV2|NA
CASGRGTQETQYF
TGTGCCAGCGGGCGGGGTACCCAAGAGACCCAGTACTTC
>TRBJ2-3|NA|TRBV7-9|TRBD2
CASSLVAGGNTDTQYF
TGTGCCAGCAGCCTTGTAGCGGGAGGCAACACAGATACGCAGTATTTT
>TRBJ2-3|NA|TRBV4-3|NA
CASSQVSGGARTDTQYF
TGCGCCAGCAGCCAAGTGTCGGGCGGGGCCCGCACAGATACGCAGTATTTT
>TRBJ2-2|NA|TRBV7-3|NA
CASSYRTGRGGELFF
TGTGCCAGCAGCTACCGGACAGGGAGGGGCGGGGAGCTGTTTTTT
>TRBJ2-2|NA|TRBV4-2|TRBD1
CASSQDQTRQGFGGELFF
TGTGCCAGCAGCCAAGATCAAACGCGACAGGGGTTTGGCGGGGAGCTGTTTTTT
>TRBJ2-7|NA|TRBV7-9|TRBD2
CASSFIAGGPYEQYF
TGTGCCAGCAGCTTCATAGCGGGGGGCCCATACGAGCAGTACTTC
>TRBJ2-7|once|TRBV5-6|NA
CASSLGRSYEQYF
TGTGCCAGCAGCTTAGGCAGGTCCTACGAGCAGTACTTC
>TRBJ1-2|NA|TRBV30|NA
CAWSGGQLTYTF
TGTGCCTGGAGTGGAGGGCAACTAACCTACACCTTC
>TRBJ2-5|NA|TRBV11-1|NA
CASSLGRRAPETQYF
TGTGCCAGCAGCTTAGGGCGCAGGGCACCAGAGACCCAGTACTTC
>TRBJ2-1|NA|TRBV14|TRBD2
CASSPRTSGRSYNEQFF
TGTGCCAGCAGCCCCAGGACTAGCGGGAGAAGCTACAATGAGCAGTTCTTC
>TRBJ2-7|NA|TRBV7-2|NA
CASSLMGAAYEQYF
TGTGCCAGCAGCTTAATGGGTGCGGCCTACGAGCAGTACTTC
>TRBJ1-1|NA|TRBV10-3|TRBD1
CAITIGQGDVMNTEAFF
TGTGCCATCACCATTGGACAGGGAGATGTCATGAACACTGAAGCTTTCTTT
>TRBJ2-7|NA|TRBV28|NA
CASSIPPQPYEQYF
TGTGCCAGCAGTATTCCTCCACAACCCTACGAGCAGTACTTC
>TRBJ2-3|NA|TRBV28|TRBD1
CASSLAGGRDTQYF
TGTGCCAGCAGTTTAGCAGGGGGCAGGGATACGCAGTATTTT
>TRBJ1-2|NA|TRBV7-2|TRBD1
CASSPPGQGSLLNRGTF
TGTGCCAGCAGCCCCCCAGGACAGGGGAGTTTGTTAAACCGGGGCACCTTC
>TRBJ2-7|NA|TRBV7-9|NA
CASSKINAGVLYEQYF
TGTGCCAGCAGCAAAATTAACGCAGGGGTCCTCTACGAGCAGTACTTC
>TRBJ2-7|NA|TRBV30|NA
CAWSEHSNYEQYF
TGTGCCTGGAGTGAACACAGTAACTACGAGCAGTACTTC